A selection of T cell receptor beta chains follows, all from one sample in a study of human T cells and chemical hapten exposure. TCRdb reanalysed the RACE reads using MiXCR and keeps one entry per CDR3 protein. The data contain roughly 81,000 distinct CDR3 sequences, roughly 8.5% of them singletons. The sequencing here drew on whole blood, taken in connection with sensitization to the hapten diphenylcyclopropenone (DPC). These receptors were obtained from a man aged 35 to 55 with alopecia areata. Some clones in this sample may be carry-over from other donors' samples. Each CDR3 is given with its conserved first and last residue. A D gene is named only where the DNA matches it firmly. The size of a clone is reported for some rows only, either as once, few or many, or as a class for expanded clones.

v_gene: TRBV24-1; d_gene: TRBD1; j_gene: TRBJ1-4; abundance: few; CDR3aa: CATSASGTGAEKLFF; CDR3nt: TGTGCCACCAGTGCCTCCGGGACAGGGGCCGAAAAACTGTTTTTT
v_gene: TRBV6-2/TRBV6-3; d_gene: TRBD1; j_gene: TRBJ1-2; abundance: many; CDR3aa: CASRPGGQGYGYTF; CDR3nt: TGTGCCAGCAGACCAGGGGGCCAGGGCTATGGCTACACCTTC
v_gene: TRBV5-1; d_gene: NA; j_gene: TRBJ2-7; abundance: many; CDR3aa: CASSGPGPYEQYF; CDR3nt: TGCGCCAGCAGTGGCCCGGGTCCCTACGAGCAGTACTTC
v_gene: TRBV3-1; d_gene: NA; j_gene: TRBJ1-2; abundance: many; CDR3aa: CASSQGPGAYGYTF; CDR3nt: TGTGCCAGCAGCCAAGGGCCAGGGGCCTATGGCTACACCTTC
v_gene: TRBV10-3; d_gene: NA; j_gene: TRBJ2-5; abundance: few; CDR3aa: CAISETGLGQETQYF; CDR3nt: TGTGCCATCAGTGAGACAGGTTTGGGACAAGAGACCCAGTACTTC
v_gene: TRBV29-1; d_gene: TRBD1; j_gene: TRBJ2-7; abundance: NA; CDR3aa: CSGQGTGAGEQYF; CDR3nt: TGCAGCGGCCAAGGGACAGGGGCAGGAGAGCAGTACTTC
v_gene: TRBV7-2; d_gene: TRBD1; j_gene: TRBJ1-6; abundance: many; CDR3aa: CASSFRQGGQSSYNSPLHF; CDR3nt: TGTGCCAGCAGCTTCAGACAGGGGGGTCAGAGCTCCTATAATTCACCCCTCCACTTT
v_gene: TRBV5-1; d_gene: NA; j_gene: TRBJ1-1; abundance: NA; CDR3aa: CASSWRGENTEAFF; CDR3nt: TGCGCCAGCAGCTGGCGGGGAGAGAACACTGAAGCTTTCTTT
v_gene: TRBV7-6; d_gene: NA; j_gene: TRBJ2-1; abundance: NA; CDR3aa: CASSRDRAFYNEQFF; CDR3nt: TGTGCCAGCAGCCGGGACCGCGCATTCTACAATGAGCAGTTCTTC
v_gene: TRBV19; d_gene: TRBD2; j_gene: TRBJ2-3; abundance: few; CDR3aa: CASKTSSPDTQYF; CDR3nt: TGTGCCAGCAAGACTAGCTCACCCGATACGCAGTATTTT
v_gene: TRBV11-2; d_gene: NA; j_gene: TRBJ1-4; abundance: many; CDR3aa: CASSLDRREKLFF; CDR3nt: TGTGCCAGCAGCTTAGATAGGCGTGAAAAACTGTTTTTT
v_gene: TRBV7-9; d_gene: TRBD1; j_gene: TRBJ1-1; abundance: NA; CDR3aa: CASSLASGQEPNAEAFF; CDR3nt: TGTGCCAGCAGCTTAGCGTCTGGACAGGAGCCAAACGCTGAAGCTTTCTTT
v_gene: TRBV20-1; d_gene: TRBD2; j_gene: TRBJ2-7; abundance: many; CDR3aa: CSARRGGEQYF; CDR3nt: TGCAGTGCTAGGCGGGGGGGCGAGCAGTACTTC
v_gene: TRBV5-6; d_gene: NA; j_gene: TRBJ2-1; abundance: NA; CDR3aa: CASSLIGGAYDEQFF; CDR3nt: TGTGCCAGCAGCTTGATTGGGGGCGCATATGATGAGCAGTTCTTC
v_gene: TRBV7-3; d_gene: NA; j_gene: TRBJ2-3; abundance: few; CDR3aa: CASSLGASRTDTQYF; CDR3nt: TGTGCCAGCAGCTTAGGGGCGTCCCGCACAGATACGCAGTATTTT
v_gene: TRBV11-3; d_gene: NA; j_gene: TRBJ1-1; abundance: many; CDR3aa: CASSLDHTGTEAFF; CDR3nt: TGTGCCAGCAGCTTAGATCACACGGGGACTGAAGCTTTCTTT
v_gene: TRBV29-1; d_gene: NA; j_gene: TRBJ1-1; abundance: many; CDR3aa: CSVALGAYTEAFF; CDR3nt: TGCAGCGTTGCTCTAGGGGCCTACACTGAAGCTTTCTTT
v_gene: TRBV10-3; d_gene: NA; j_gene: TRBJ2-3; abundance: many; CDR3aa: CAIVKDLAAPRTQYF; CDR3nt: TGTGCCATCGTTAAGGACTTAGCGGCCCCCCGTACGCAGTATTTT
v_gene: TRBV9; d_gene: NA; j_gene: TRBJ2-3; abundance: many; CDR3aa: CASSERRGASGTDTQYF; CDR3nt: TGTGCCAGCAGCGAGAGACGGGGCGCTAGCGGCACAGATACGCAGTATTTT
v_gene: TRBV5-1; d_gene: NA; j_gene: TRBJ2-3; abundance: NA; CDR3aa: CASSLEGRQGNTQYF; CDR3nt: TGCGCCAGCAGCTTGGAGGGGCGTCAGGGGAATACGCAGTATTTT
v_gene: TRBV5-1; d_gene: TRBD2; j_gene: TRBJ2-6; abundance: NA; CDR3aa: CASSLSGTGANVLTF; CDR3nt: TGCGCCAGCAGCTTGAGCGGGACTGGGGCCAACGTCCTGACTTTC
v_gene: TRBV7-6; d_gene: TRBD1; j_gene: TRBJ1-3; abundance: many; CDR3aa: CASSLGGQFSGNTIYF; CDR3nt: TGTGCCAGCAGCTTAGGGGGACAGTTCTCTGGAAACACCATATATTTT
v_gene: TRBV7-9; d_gene: NA; j_gene: TRBJ2-3; abundance: many; CDR3aa: CASSPGQSTDTQYF; CDR3nt: TGTGCCAGCAGCCCAGGACAGAGCACAGATACGCAGTATTTT
v_gene: TRBV27; d_gene: NA; j_gene: TRBJ1-2; abundance: NA; CDR3aa: CASSSLGWGGYTF; CDR3nt: TGTGCCAGCAGTTCGTTGGGCTGGGGTGGCTACACCTTC
v_gene: TRBV28; d_gene: TRBD1; j_gene: TRBJ1-2; abundance: many; CDR3aa: CASSLLLRRGTGEVDYGYTF; CDR3nt: TGTGCCAGCAGTTTATTATTGCGCCGGGGGACAGGGGAGGTAGACTATGGCTACACCTTC
v_gene: TRBV18; d_gene: TRBD1; j_gene: TRBJ1-2; abundance: few; CDR3aa: CASSSTVLTGTAEGYTF; CDR3nt: TGTGCCAGCTCATCGACAGTCCTTACCGGGACAGCCGAGGGCTACACCTTC
v_gene: TRBV7-2; d_gene: NA; j_gene: TRBJ1-6; abundance: many; CDR3aa: CASSFGQGNSPLHF; CDR3nt: TGTGCCAGCAGCTTCGGGCAGGGAAATTCACCCCTCCACTTT
v_gene: TRBV11-3; d_gene: NA; j_gene: TRBJ2-1; abundance: few; CDR3aa: CASSGGRGNNEQFF; CDR3nt: TGTGCCAGCAGCGGGGGCCGAGGTAACAATGAGCAGTTCTTC
v_gene: TRBV29-1; d_gene: NA; j_gene: TRBJ2-5; abundance: NA; CDR3aa: CSVVRGQETQYF; CDR3nt: TGCAGCGTTGTTCGCGGCCAAGAGACCCAGTACTTC
v_gene: TRBV2; d_gene: NA; j_gene: TRBJ1-2; abundance: few; CDR3aa: CASSRDLADYGYTF; CDR3nt: TGTGCCAGCAGCCGGGACCTGGCGGACTATGGCTACACCTTC
v_gene: TRBV12-3/TRBV12-4; d_gene: NA; j_gene: TRBJ1-4; abundance: many; CDR3aa: CASTDGDEKLFF; CDR3nt: TGTGCCAGCACCGATGGGGATGAAAAACTGTTTTTT
v_gene: TRBV5-1; d_gene: TRBD1; j_gene: TRBJ2-7; abundance: many; CDR3aa: CASSFRDRGVQYF; CDR3nt: TGCGCCAGCAGCTTCCGGGACAGGGGGGTGCAGTACTTC
v_gene: TRBV2; d_gene: TRBD2; j_gene: TRBJ2-1; abundance: NA; CDR3aa: CASRPTSGSGNEQFF; CDR3nt: TGTGCCAGCAGGCCCACTAGCGGGAGTGGAAATGAGCAGTTCTTC
v_gene: TRBV15; d_gene: NA; j_gene: TRBJ2-2; abundance: NA; CDR3aa: CATSRSDGLTGELFF; CDR3nt: TGTGCCACCAGCAGAAGTGACGGTTTGACCGGGGAGCTGTTTTTT
v_gene: TRBV6-5; d_gene: NA; j_gene: TRBJ2-2; abundance: many; CDR3aa: CASSRLGGLAGELFF; CDR3nt: TGTGCCAGCAGCCGCTTGGGGGGGCTGGCCGGGGAGCTGTTTTTT
v_gene: TRBV28; d_gene: NA; j_gene: TRBJ2-5; abundance: many; CDR3aa: CASSFSAVRGTQYF; CDR3nt: TGTGCCAGCAGTTTTAGTGCGGTTCGGGGGACCCAGTACTTC
v_gene: TRBV20-1; d_gene: NA; j_gene: TRBJ2-3; abundance: many; CDR3aa: CSGNVVVDTDTQYF; CDR3nt: TGCAGTGGAAACGTAGTAGTGGACACAGATACGCAGTATTTT
v_gene: TRBV5-1; d_gene: NA; j_gene: TRBJ1-1; abundance: many; CDR3aa: CASTREGSNTEAFF; CDR3nt: TGCGCCAGCACCCGGGAGGGCAGCAACACTGAAGCTTTCTTT
v_gene: TRBV6-2/TRBV6-3; d_gene: NA; j_gene: TRBJ1-5; abundance: many; CDR3aa: CASRDGTDQPQHF; CDR3nt: TGTGCCAGCAGGGATGGGACCGATCAGCCCCAGCATTTT
v_gene: TRBV20-1; d_gene: NA; j_gene: TRBJ2-7; abundance: many; CDR3aa: CSARDLGSYEQYF; CDR3nt: TGCAGTGCTAGAGATTTGGGGTCCTACGAGCAGTACTTC
v_gene: TRBV12-3/TRBV12-4; d_gene: NA; j_gene: TRBJ1-2; abundance: NA; CDR3aa: CASTPRRGANYGYTF; CDR3nt: TGTGCCAGCACTCCCCGCCGGGGAGCTAACTATGGCTACACCTTC
v_gene: TRBV7-2; d_gene: TRBD1; j_gene: TRBJ1-1; abundance: many; CDR3aa: CASRGQGDSTEAFF; CDR3nt: TGTGCCAGCAGGGGACAGGGAGATAGCACTGAAGCTTTCTTT
v_gene: TRBV4-2; d_gene: TRBD1; j_gene: TRBJ2-3; abundance: few; CDR3aa: CASSRQGAESDTQYF; CDR3nt: TGTGCCAGCAGCCGACAGGGGGCAGAATCAGATACGCAGTATTTT
v_gene: TRBV2; d_gene: NA; j_gene: TRBJ2-5; abundance: NA; CDR3aa: CASSLGGRAEETQYF; CDR3nt: TGTGCCAGCAGCCTTGGGGGCAGGGCAGAAGAGACCCAGTACTTC
v_gene: TRBV5-6; d_gene: NA; j_gene: TRBJ2-1; abundance: NA; CDR3aa: CASSLRTGIHYNEQFF; CDR3nt: TGTGCCAGCAGTCTCCGTACAGGGATTCACTACAATGAGCAGTTCTTC